The 18 T cell receptor beta chains in this list originate from one sample, sequenced in a study of persistence of HIV-infected CD4 T cells. An overlapping HIV-1 Gag peptide pool stimulated these cells at approximately 0.91 ug/peptide/mL. Responding CD4+ T cells were sorted by upregulation of both CD40 ligand and CD69. What these receptors recognize is not known. This was the immunoSEQ version 4 assay in survey mode. The data were produced by immunoSEQ multiplex PCR, yet TCRdb's version contains in-frame clones alone and is incomplete. The sample contains 20,000 to 25,000 clones, around two thirds of which appear only once. The sequencing here drew on CD4+ T cells sorted from PBMCs after approximately 19-hour stimulation, taken from a patient who received antiretroviral therapy. These TCRs come from an adult man with HIV who was CMV-seropositive.

V and J are TRBV6-5 and TRBJ2-3; D is undetermined. Trimming left V 2 bases short and J 6 bases short, with 6 bases between. CDR1 is MNHEY, CDR2 SVGAGI, per germline. The CDR3 runs 12 residues. CDR3: CASSYKADTQYF. In nucleotides, the CDR3 is TGTGCCAGCAGTTACAAGGCGGATACGCAGTATTTT.

The chain carries TRBV30 and TRBJ1-1; D gene uncertain. Germline V gene data show CDR1 as GTSNPN and CDR2 as SVGIG (reference sequence). The CDR3 runs 14 residues. Trimming pared 0 bases from V and 4 bases from J, leaving 12 bases between. CDR3 coding DNA: TGTGCCTGGAGTGTGGGCGGGGTCAGCACTGAAGCTTTCTTT. Amino acid sequence: CAWSVGGVSTEAFF.

This clone showed up just a few times. This chain links TRBV9 with TRBJ1-1; 8 bases align to TRBD1. Trimming cost V 4 bases and J 5 bases; bases outside gene matches: 16. The germline gives CDR1 SGDLS, CDR2 YYNGEE. CDR3 size: 17 residues. The CDR3 loop reads CASSIDAGQGMGTEAFF. CDR3 nucleotide sequence: TGTGCCAGCAGCATAGACGCCGGACAGGGAATGGGGACTGAAGCTTTCTTT. The full variable domain, in which reference TRBV9 and TRBJ1-1 provide the parts outside the CDR3, is DSGVTQTPKHLITATGQRVTLRCSPRSGDLSVYWYQQSLDQGLQFLIQYYNGEERAKGNILERFSAQQFPDLHSELNLSSLELGDSALYFCASSIDAGQGMGTEAFFGQGTRLTVV.

Only a few counts were recorded for this clone. This rearrangement joins TRBV7-8 to TRBJ2-7; possible D gene TRBD2, 7 bases. With 1 base removed from V and 7 bases from J, the gap between germline ends came to 17 bases. The CDR3 is made up of 15 amino acids. Germline V lookup: CDR1 SGHVS, CDR2 FQNEAQ. CDR3 residues: CASSLVAPGDYEQYF. In nucleotides, the CDR3 is TGTGCCAGCAGCTTAGTGGCCCCAGGGGACTATGAGCAGTACTTC. Looking up the rest from reference TRBV7-8 and TRBJ2-7 gives the full variable domain: GAGVSQSPRYKVAKRGQDVALRCDPISGHVSLFWYQQALGQGPEFLTYFQNEAQLDKSGLPSDRFFAERPEGSVSTLKIQRTQQEDSAVYLCASSLVAPGDYEQYFGPGTRLTVT.

This clone has a single count. The rearrangement uses TRBV7-9 and TRBJ1-4; 10 positions match TRBD1. Germline V gene sequence: CDR1 SEHNR, CDR2 FQNEAQ (reference sequence). After removal of 5 bases from V and 8 bases from J, the junction contained 5 bases not matched to a gene. The CDR3 sequence is 14 residues long. CDR3 sequence reads: CASSLGTGEEKLFF. The CDR3, as DNA: TGTGCCAGCAGCCTAGGGACAGGGGAAGAAAAACTGTTTTTT.

This chain uses TRBV6-5 with TRBJ1-2; 7 bases match TRBD1. Trimming cost V 5 bases and J 8 bases; bases outside gene matches: 11. The CDR3 has 14 residues. Germline CDR1 reads MNHEY; CDR2 reads SVGAGI. CDR3 region: CASSRAEGQLGYTF. As DNA, the CDR3 is TGTGCCAGCAGTCGGGCGGAGGGACAGTTGGGCTACACCTTC.

This clone was counted only a few times. This chain uses TRBV5-4 with TRBJ2-7; possibly TRBD1 for D (5 bases). The CDR3 runs to 16 residues. V was clipped by 4 bases and J by 0 bases, with 17 bases between them. Per the germline V gene, CDR1 is SGHNT and CDR2 is YYREEE (reference sequence). The CDR3 nucleotides are TGTGCCAGCAGCGGCCCTCTGGACACAGCCTCCTACGAGCAGTACTTC. It codes for CASSGPLDTASYEQYF. Drawing the rest from reference TRBV5-4 and TRBJ2-7, the complete variable domain is ETGVTQSPTHLIKTRGQQVTLRCSSQSGHNTVSWYQQALGQGPQFIFQYYREEENGRGNFPPRFSGLQFPNYSSELNVNALELDDSALYLCASSGPLDTASYEQYFGPGTRLTVT.

This chain joins TRBV15 and TRBJ2-4, with D maybe TRBD1 (5 bases). Germline assignment: CDR1 LNHNV and CDR2 YYDKDF (reference sequence). The CDR3 runs to 19 residues. With 0 bases removed from V and 2 bases from J, the gap between germline ends came to 20 bases. The CDR3 DNA sequence: TGTGCCACCAGCAGAGACAGGGCTGGAGACTTAAGTCCCAAAAACATTCAGTACTTC. Encoded protein: CATSRDRAGDLSPKNIQYF. Variable domain in full (rest from reference TRBV15 and TRBJ2-4): DAMVIQNPRYQVTQFGKPVTLSCSQTLNHNVMYWYQQKSSQAPKLLFHYYDKDFNNEADTPDNFQSRRPNTSFCFLDIRSPGLGDTAMYLCATSRDRAGDLSPKNIQYFGAGTRLSVL.

The rearrangement uses TRBV9 and TRBJ2-3, with D tentatively TRBD1 or TRBD2 (5 bases each). V was clipped by 0 bases and J by 0 bases, with 8 bases between them. Germline CDR1 and CDR2: SGDLS and YYNGEE. The CDR3 has 15 residues. The CDR3 DNA reads TGTGCCAGCAGCGTAGGTGGGGGTAGCACAGATACGCAGTATTTT. Translated: CASSVGGGSTDTQYF.

The chain employs TRBV7-6 and TRBJ2-2, with TRBD1 as a possible D gene (5 bases). The CDR3 runs to 13 residues. Deletions cut 4 bases from V and 6 bases from J, with 9 bases between. The germline V gene encodes CDR1 SGHVS and CDR2 FNYEAQ. The CDR3 sequence: CASSSGQSGELFF. CDR3 sequence (DNA): TGTGCCAGCAGCTCCGGACAATCCGGGGAGCTGTTTTTT.

The CDR3 region is CASSQQGANDEQYF. The DNA for the CDR3 is TGTGCCAGCAGCCAACAGGGGGCGAACGACGAGCAGTACTTC. The chain couples TRBV2 to TRBJ2-7; 9 bases are a match to TRBD1. There are 14 residues in the CDR3. Trimming cost V 6 bases and J 5 bases; bases outside gene matches: 8. CDR1 is SNHLY, CDR2 FYNNEI, per germline. Using reference TRBV2 and TRBJ2-7 for the parts outside the CDR3, the full variable domain is EPEVTQTPSHQVTQMGQEVILRCVPISNHLYFYWYRQILGQKVEFLVSFYNNEISEKSEIFDDQFSVERPDGSNFTLKIRSTKLEDSAMYFCASSQQGANDEQYFGPGTRLTVT.

This chain uses TRBV5-4 with TRBJ1-1; no reliable D call. V dropped 1 base and J dropped 5 bases, with 6 bases sitting between them. There are 12 residues in the CDR3. Germline CDR1 reads SGHNT; CDR2 reads YYREEE (reference sequence). For the CDR3, the DNA is TGTGCCAGCAGCTTGCGGCAGACTGAAGCTTTCTTT. Protein sequence: CASSLRQTEAFF.

This chain links TRBV10-3 with TRBJ2-3, with TRBD2 matching 9 bases. Unmatched junction bases numbered 11, after V lost 3 bases and J lost 4 bases. This CDR3 has 17 residues. From germline, CDR1 is ENHRY and CDR2 SYGVKD. Here the CDR3 reads CAISEGRSGGRPDTQYF. CDR3 nucleotide sequence: TGTGCCATCAGTGAAGGTCGGAGCGGGGGGAGGCCAGATACGCAGTATTTT.

The chain combines TRBV5-8 with TRBJ1-5; D is unclear. The CDR3 runs to 14 residues. Germline V gives CDR1 SGHTS, CDR2 YDEGEE. Trimming cost V 0 bases and J 5 bases, with 9 bases left between them. The CDR3 here is CASSLVSVYQPQHF. The CDR3 region has the DNA TGTGCCAGCAGCTTGGTGTCAGTTTATCAGCCCCAGCATTTT.

The chain is built from TRBV7-2 and TRBJ2-1; unclear D gene. CDR3 length: 14 amino acids. Trimming pared 5 bases from V and 3 bases from J, leaving 11 bases between. CDR1 SGHTA and CDR2 FQGNSA come from the germline V gene. The CDR3 DNA sequence: TGTGCCAGCAGCCCACCAAACGGCTACAATGAGCAGTTCTTC. Translating it yields CASSPPNGYNEQFF.

Relative to its sample, this clone is medium-sized. This rearrangement joins TRBV2 to TRBJ2-7; D remains ambiguous. Germline V gene sequence: CDR1 SNHLY, CDR2 FYNNEI. This CDR3 is built from 15 residues. Between the trimmed V and J ends, which lost 6 bases and 3 bases, there was a span of 18 bases. CDR3 protein: CASRLGFRQYYEQYF. The CDR3, as DNA: TGTGCCAGCAGGCTGGGGTTCAGGCAGTACTACGAGCAGTACTTC.

Only a few counts were recorded for this clone. This rearrangement joins TRBV18 to TRBJ2-1; TRBD1 is a possible D gene (6 bases). The CDR3 consists of 16 residues. Trimming took 6 bases from V and 3 from J, leaving 18 bases between them. In germline, CDR1 is KGHSH, CDR2 LQKENI. As DNA, the CDR3 is TGTGCCAGCTCGCCGACGGGACACCTAAGCTACAATGAGCAGTTCTTC. Amino acid sequence: CASSPTGHLSYNEQFF.

The genes are TRBV6-5 and TRBJ1-5; D unresolved. The CDR3 runs to 12 residues. Trimming removed 5 bases at V and 3 bases at J, with 5 bases between. Per the germline V gene, CDR1 is MNHEY and CDR2 is SVGAGI. The CDR3 loop reads CASSPNNQPQHF. CDR3 bases: TGTGCCAGCAGTCCGAACAATCAGCCCCAGCATTTT.